What follows is one TCR beta chain and its context. This record belongs to a study of blood T cell repertoires in COVID-19. Here immunoSEQ multiplex PCR was the method, and the copy in TCRdb shows in-frame clones only, minus some. The data contain 200,000 to 250,000 clones, roughly four fifths of them singletons. This CDR3 region has 14 residues. Trimming stripped 6 bases from V and 5 bases from J, with 14 bases between. The V gene's germline CDR1 is MNHEY and CDR2 SVGAGI. This sequence was found in a woman aged 50 to 65 who had been exposed to COVID-19. The genes are TRBV6-5 and TRBJ2-1; weak D call: TRBD2 (5 bases). The source material was PBMCs or T cells enriched from blood (not recorded which). The CDR3: CASRPSGWDNEQFF. Here the CDR3 DNA reads TGTGCCAGCAGACCCTCGGGGTGGGACAATGAGCAGTTCTTC.